Following are 23 T cell receptor beta chains from one sample sequenced in a study of vaccination effects on CD4 cells after COVID-19. Assay used: immunoSEQ multiplex PCR; TCRdb lists only in-frame clones, some missing. This repertoire shows 20,000 to 30,000 clones, roughly 80% found once; its top ten account for 23%. Peptide-pool stimulation followed by sequencing identified expanded antigen-specific CD4+ clonotypes in the ViraFEST assay. Culture proceeded for more than 8 days, and CD4+ T cells were then isolated. Each participant was given two doses of one vaccine (BNT162b2 or mRNA-1273). These receptors have no known antigen. The sequencing here drew on CD4+ T cells from PBMCs cultured with HCoV-NL63 spike peptides, taken after COVID-19 vaccination. These receptors were obtained from a human donor who received a COVID-19 vaccine.

In this sample, this clone turned up a few times. The genes are TRBV19 and TRBJ1-2; a weak D match, TRBD1 (5 bases). Deletions cut 7 bases from V and 5 bases from J, with 11 bases between. CDR3 length: 12 amino acids. Germline V lookup: CDR1 LNHDA, CDR2 SQIVND (reference sequence). The CDR3 bases are TGTGCCAGTACTTCGCAGGGTTATGGCTACACCTTC. Translated: CASTSQGYGYTF.

V gene TRBV12-1 combines with J gene TRBJ1-2. TRBV12-1 is tagged as a pseudogene. CDR3 length: 13 amino acids. CDR3 DNA sequence: TGTGCCAGCAGCTCCTGCGGCGGCTGCGGCTACACCTTC. Its translation: CASSSCGGCGYTF.

The genes are TRBV6-4 and TRBJ2-1, with 10 bases lining up with TRBD2. Germline trimming cut 0 bases from V and 6 bases from J; bases unmatched to any gene: 5. The V gene's germline CDR1 is MRHNA and CDR2 SNTAGT. The length of the CDR3 is 16 residues. The CDR3 DNA follows: TGTGCCAGCAGTGACTCCCCCAGCGGGGGGGTCAATGAGCAGTTCTTC. This translates into CASSDSPSGGVNEQFF.

The chain carries TRBV18 and TRBJ1-1, with D possibly TRBD1 on 6 matching bases. V lost 2 bases and J 4 bases, leaving 17 bases between the germline ends. CDR1 is KGHSH and CDR2 is LQKENI in the germline V gene. This CDR3 region has 16 residues. The CDR3 DNA sequence: TGTGCCAGCTCACCAGGCCAGGGGAATATTGGCACTGAAGCTTTCTTT. Its translation is CASSPGQGNIGTEAFF.

The chain combines TRBV28 with TRBJ2-3, with a weak D call TRBD2 (6 bases). This CDR3 comprises 17 residues. Looked up from germline, CDR1 is MDHEN and CDR2 is SYDVKM. V lost 8 bases and J 2 bases, leaving 23 bases between the germline ends. In nucleotides, the CDR3 is TGTGCCAGCGTCTCGTCGGGGGATTCCCCCATCACAGATACGCAGTATTTT. Amino acid sequence: CASVSSGDSPITDTQYF.

This clone occurred once. The rearrangement uses TRBV13 and TRBJ2-2; 9 nucleotides align to TRBD2. Germline trimming cut 5 bases from V and 5 bases from J; bases unmatched to any gene: 9. This CDR3 region has 16 residues. The germline V gene has CDR1 PRHDT and CDR2 FYEKMQ (reference sequence). The chain's CDR3 is CASSELAGAVTGELFF. In DNA, the CDR3 is TGTGCCAGCAGCGAGTTAGCGGGGGCCGTAACCGGGGAGCTGTTTTTT.

In this sample, this clone turned up a few times. This chain joins TRBV30 and TRBJ2-7; 8 nucleotides match TRBD2. V lost 5 bases and J lost 2; bases outside the gene matches: 14. Per germline, CDR1 GTSNPN and CDR2 SVGIG (reference sequence). The CDR3 has 16 residues. CDR3 nucleotides: TGTGCCTGGGCCCCACCCGGACTTAGCGGGGCCTACGAGCAGTACTTC. Translating gives CAWAPPGLSGAYEQYF.

The chain recombines TRBV19 with TRBJ1-5; 9 bases fit TRBD1. V gave up 7 bases and J gave up 5 bases; unmatched junction bases: 9. From germline, CDR1 is LNHDA and CDR2 SQIVND (reference sequence). The CDR3 totals 15 residues. CDR3 sequence reads: CASTAGGQGYQPQHF. The DNA of the CDR3 is TGTGCCAGTACCGCGGGGGGACAGGGATATCAGCCCCAGCATTTT.

J is TRBJ2-7 and V is TRBV19; 9 nucleotides agree with TRBD1. Germline loops: CDR1 LNHDA, CDR2 SQIVND (reference sequence). The CDR3 covers 15 residues. J was trimmed by 6 bases and V by 3 bases; bases with no gene match: 9. The CDR3 here is CASSIGTGTLSEQYF. The CDR3 DNA follows: TGTGCCAGTAGTATTGGGACAGGGACTTTGAGCGAGCAGTACTTC.

The CDR3 spells CASSSQAGVYNEQFF. Written as DNA, the CDR3 is TGTGCCAGCAGCTCGCAAGCGGGGGTGTACAATGAGCAGTTCTTC. The genes are TRBV7-3 and TRBJ2-1; the match to TRBD2 covers 8 bases. CDR1 is SGHTA and CDR2 is FQGTGA in the germline V gene. Trimming removed 4 bases from V and 4 bases from J; junction bases left unmatched: 6. The CDR3 runs 15 residues.

This chain links TRBV7-2 with TRBJ2-3; D is possibly TRBD2 (6 bases). The CDR3 has 14 amino acids. Trimming shortened V by 1 base and J by 7 bases, and 12 bases separated the two germline ends. Germline CDR1 and CDR2: SGHTA and FQGNSA. This chain's CDR3 is CASSLGGVVNTQYF. Written as DNA, the CDR3 is TGTGCCAGCAGCTTAGGGGGGGTTGTGAATACGCAGTATTTT. Full variable domain (remainder filled in from reference TRBV7-2 and TRBJ2-3): GAGVSQSPSNKVTEKGKDVELRCDPISGHTALYWYRQSLGQGLEFLIYFQGNSAPDKSGLPSDRFSAERTGGSVSTLTIQRTQQEDSAVYLCASSLGGVVNTQYFGPGTRLTVL.

The rearrangement uses TRBV25-1 and TRBJ1-2; possible D gene TRBD1, 6 bases. Looked up from germline, CDR1 is MGHDK and CDR2 is SYGVNS. Trimming took off 1 base at V and 8 bases at J, with 11 bases between the two ends. The CDR3 sequence is 13 residues long. In nucleotides, the CDR3 is TGTGCCAGCAGTGAATTGGGGACAAAGGGCTACACCTTC. As protein: CASSELGTKGYTF.

J is TRBJ1-5 and V is TRBV9; D is undetermined. CDR3 size: 15 residues. Germline lookup yields CDR1 SGDLS and CDR2 YYNGEE. Between the trimmed V and J ends, which lost 7 bases and 0 bases, there was a span of 14 bases. CDR3 coding DNA: TGTGCCAGCGGAAGAGACAATCTTAGCAATCAGCCCCAGCATTTT. Its protein is CASGRDNLSNQPQHF.

This sequence joins TRBV6-5 and TRBJ1-2; D might be TRBD1 (5 bases). Germline V gives CDR1 MNHEY, CDR2 SVGAGI. This CDR3 region has 15 residues. Trimming cost V 0 bases and J 6 bases, with 14 bases left between them. CDR3 nucleotide sequence: TGTGCCAGCAGTTACTCGTACCGAGGGGCGGATGGCTACACCTTC. Translated: CASSYSYRGADGYTF.

The chain recombines TRBV6-1 with TRBJ2-1, with 10 bases matching TRBD2. Trimming at V came to 1 base and at J to 2 bases, leaving 5 bases not matched to a gene. CDR1 is MNHNS and CDR2 is SASEGT in the germline V gene. The CDR3 loop spans 17 amino acids. DNA of the CDR3: TGTGCCAGCAGTGAAGGACTAGCGGGCAACCCCTACAATGAGCAGTTCTTC. Residues: CASSEGLAGNPYNEQFF.

In its sample, this clone was seen once. This chain joins TRBV6-1 and TRBJ2-1, with 9 nucleotides matching TRBD2. CDR1 and CDR2 (germline): MNHNS, SASEGT. There are 16 residues in the CDR3. V shed 2 bases and J 6 bases; nucleotides not matched to a gene: 8. In DNA form, the CDR3 reads TGTGCCAGCAGTGAATCTCCGGCGGGGGGGATCAATGAGCAGTTCTTC. Translation gives CASSESPAGGINEQFF.

This rearrangement joins TRBV3-1 (or the pseudogene TRBV3-2) to TRBJ1-5; D call uncertain. The CDR3 length is 12 residues. V lost 3 bases, J lost 4 bases, and 4 bases lay in between. Germline values: CDR1 LGHDT, CDR2 YNNKEL (reference sequence). CDR3 sequence reads: CASSQGNQPQHF. CDR3 in DNA: TGTGCCAGCAGCCAGGGTAATCAGCCCCAGCATTTT.

The genes are TRBV12-3 or TRBV12-4 and TRBJ2-7; no definite D call. The CDR3 is 13 amino acids. The V end was cut by 6 bases, the J end by 0 bases, with 9 bases between. CDR3 protein: CASRIGPSYEQYF. In DNA, the CDR3 is TGTGCCAGCAGAATCGGTCCCTCCTACGAGCAGTACTTC.

The genes are TRBV2 and TRBJ2-3, with D uncertain. The CDR3 is 12 residues long. Germline V lookup: CDR1 SNHLY, CDR2 FYNNEI. V was trimmed by 3 bases and J by 7 bases, leaving 8 bases between them. The CDR3 reads CASSDKGYTQYF. The CDR3 nucleotides are TGTGCCAGCAGTGACAAGGGCTATACGCAGTATTTT.

The CDR3 DNA follows: TGTGCCAGCAGTTACTACCCCCTCGCGGGGGCCTCGAGGGATACGCAGTATTTT. Amino acids: CASSYYPLAGASRDTQYF. V gene TRBV6-2 or TRBV6-3 combines with J gene TRBJ2-3; D possibly corresponds to TRBD2 (7 bases). Trimming removed 1 base at V and 6 bases at J, with 23 bases between. This CDR3 is 18 amino acids long. In germline, CDR1 is MNHEY, CDR2 SVGEGT.

This clone was recorded a few times. In DNA form, the CDR3 reads TGTGCCAGCAGGAAGGACAGCAACTCCTACAATGAGCAGTTCTTC. Translating gives CASRKDSNSYNEQFF. The V gene is TRBV6-4, the J gene TRBJ2-1; D may be TRBD1 (6 bases). Germline V lookup: CDR1 MRHNA, CDR2 SNTAGT. Trimming took off 6 bases at V and 0 bases at J, with 12 bases between the two ends. This CDR3 comprises 15 residues.

The gene calls are TRBV7-9 and TRBJ1-1; no firm D call. Germline V gene lookup returns CDR1 SEHNR and CDR2 FQNEAQ (reference sequence). The CDR3 is made up of 12 amino acids. V dropped 2 bases and J dropped 6 bases, with 7 bases sitting between them. The CDR3 bases are TGTGCCAGCAGCTTAAACTTCCCTGAAGCTTTCTTT. Translation gives CASSLNFPEAFF.

This clone was seen just once. The chain uses TRBV5-1 and TRBJ1-2; D is undetermined. Per the germline V gene, CDR1 is SGHRS and CDR2 is YFSETQ. This CDR3 comprises 14 residues. Trimming removed 1 base from V and 7 bases from J, with 14 bases in between. This CDR3 reads CASSLSWEGSGYTF. CDR3 nucleotides: TGCGCCAGCAGCTTGTCTTGGGAGGGTAGTGGCTACACCTTC.